The text below deals with one T cell receptor (beta chain). Its specificity is unknown. The method was immunoSEQ multiplex PCR; TCRdb's version includes in-frame clones alone and lacks a portion of them. The repertoire holds 100,000 or so clones, with roughly nine tenths as singletons. This record comes from a study of T cell responses to AZD1222 COVID-19 vaccine. In the study overall: Pooling covered second doses at about 4 or about 12 weeks.

Study-wide findings and caveats: Across spike, vaccine-associated CD4 TCRs were found, dominant at 160-218 and 743-854. A mostly white British donor set with more females was recruited, and clonal diversity was possibly underestimated. Close to half of spike-specific TCRs reportedly recognize unmutated variant regions.

CDR1 is MNHEY, CDR2 SVGAGI, per germline. CDR3 length: 12 residues. After removal of 6 bases from V and 7 bases from J, the junction contained 5 bases not matched to a gene. The sample in question was peripheral blood, obtained on day 0 of AZD1222 vaccination. The chain recombines TRBV6-5 with TRBJ1-2; 7 bases agree with TRBD1. The TCR originated in an adult in good health. In DNA form, the CDR3 reads TGTGCCAGCAGCGCCTACAGGGGTGGCTACACCTTC. Its translation is CASSAYRGGYTF.